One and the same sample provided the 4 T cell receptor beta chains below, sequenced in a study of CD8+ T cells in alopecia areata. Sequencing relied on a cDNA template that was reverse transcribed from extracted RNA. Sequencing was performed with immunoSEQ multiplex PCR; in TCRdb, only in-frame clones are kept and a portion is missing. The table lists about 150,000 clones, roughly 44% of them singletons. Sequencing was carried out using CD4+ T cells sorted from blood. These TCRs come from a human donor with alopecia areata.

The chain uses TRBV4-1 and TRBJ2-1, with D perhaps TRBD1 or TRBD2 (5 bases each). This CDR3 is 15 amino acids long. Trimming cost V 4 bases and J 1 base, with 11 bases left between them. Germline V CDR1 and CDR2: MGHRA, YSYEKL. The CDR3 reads CASSLVGESYNEQFF. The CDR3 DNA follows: TGCGCCAGCAGCCTTGTGGGGGAGTCCTACAATGAGCAGTTCTTC.

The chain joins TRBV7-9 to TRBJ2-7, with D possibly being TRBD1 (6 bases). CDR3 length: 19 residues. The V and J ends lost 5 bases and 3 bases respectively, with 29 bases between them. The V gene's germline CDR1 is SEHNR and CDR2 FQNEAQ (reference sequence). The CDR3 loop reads CASSPSRDTQGMAFYEQYF. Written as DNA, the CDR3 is TGTGCCAGCAGCCCTAGCAGGGACACCCAAGGGATGGCGTTCTACGAGCAGTACTTC.

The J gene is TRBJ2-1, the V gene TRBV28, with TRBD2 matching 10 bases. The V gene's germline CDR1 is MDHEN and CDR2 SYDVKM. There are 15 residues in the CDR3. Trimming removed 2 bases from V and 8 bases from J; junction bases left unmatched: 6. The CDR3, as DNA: TGTGCCAGCAGTTTACTAGCGGGAGTCAGGGATGAGCAGTTCTTC. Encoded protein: CASSLLAGVRDEQFF.

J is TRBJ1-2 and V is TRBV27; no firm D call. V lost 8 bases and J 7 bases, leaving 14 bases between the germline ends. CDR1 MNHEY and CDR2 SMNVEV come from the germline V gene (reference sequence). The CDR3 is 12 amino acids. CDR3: CASHKWGTGYTF. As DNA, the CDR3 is TGTGCCAGCCATAAATGGGGTACTGGCTACACCTTC.